The rows below give T cell receptor beta chains drawn from one sample of a study of CD8 T cells in Susac syndrome. A single record per CDR3 protein comes from TCRdb applying MiXCR to the immunoSEQ multiplex PCR reads. The table records around 270,000 distinct CDR3 sequences, approximately 85% of them present only once. Sequencing was carried out using CD8+ T cells from PBMCs. The receptor source for this set is a human donor with multiple sclerosis. Each CDR3 is given with its conserved first and last residue. Fields, in order: clone size, V gene, J gene, D gene, CDR3 DNA, CDR3 protein. The D gene is left open where the match is weak. Only some rows state a clone size, as once, few, many or a class for expanded clones.

NA,TRBV28,TRBJ1-2,TRBD1,TGTGCCAGCAGTTTAATTGGACAGGGGGTAGACTATGGCTACACCTTC,CASSLIGQGVDYGYTF
NA,TRBV29-1,TRBJ2-1,TRBD2,TGCAGCGTTGAGGGGGTAACTAGCGGGAGTCAGGACAATGAGCAGTTCTTC,CSVEGVTSGSQDNEQFF
few,TRBV11-2,TRBJ2-3,NA,TGTGCCAGCAGCCCCGGACTAACCCCTAACACAGATACGCAGTATTTT,CASSPGLTPNTDTQYF
NA,TRBV7-6,TRBJ2-2,TRBD1,TGTGCCAGCAGCTTAACAGGGGTATGGACCGGGGAGCTGTTTTTT,CASSLTGVWTGELFF
NA,TRBV3-1,TRBJ2-1,TRBD2,TGTGCCAGCAGCCAAAGACTAGCGGGGATTTACAATGAGCAGTTCTTC,CASSQRLAGIYNEQFF
NA,TRBV2,TRBJ2-5,TRBD1,TGTGCCAGAGGACAGGGTCAAGAGACCCAGTACTTC,CARGQGQETQYF
NA,TRBV6-2/TRBV6-3,TRBJ2-7,NA,TGTGCCAGCAGTTACGACGAGACTTTGACAGGTTCGACCTACGAGCAGTACTTC,CASSYDETLTGSTYEQYF
NA,TRBV15,TRBJ1-1,NA,TGTGCCACCAGCAGAGTGAAGGGTTTCGGCACTGAAGCTTTCTTT,CATSRVKGFGTEAFF
NA,TRBV19,TRBJ2-1,NA,TGTGCCAGTAGTATAGCCGGGATCAGCTACAATGAGCAGTTCTTC,CASSIAGISYNEQFF
NA,TRBV6-6,TRBJ2-1,NA,TGTGCCAGCAGTTCCCTCCTCAATGAGCAGTTCTTC,CASSSLLNEQFF
NA,TRBV5-5,TRBJ2-7,NA,TGTGCCAGCAGCTTGGCGGCGGCAGGACTGTCCTACGAGCAGTACTTC,CASSLAAAGLSYEQYF
NA,TRBV3-1,TRBJ2-7,TRBD1,TGTGCCAGCAGCCAAGATAGAGGGACAGGTTCCTACGAGCAGTACTTC,CASSQDRGTGSYEQYF
NA,TRBV6-5,TRBJ1-2,TRBD1,TGTGCCAGCAGTTACCTATCGACAGGGGGATATGGCTACACCTTC,CASSYLSTGGYGYTF
NA,TRBV7-9,TRBJ1-1,NA,TGTGCCAGCAGCTTAGATGACAGCCCAGTAGGCTTT,CASSLDDSPVGF
once,TRBV27,TRBJ1-2,NA,TGTGCCAGCAGTCTCGACATAGAAGCCTATGGCTACACCTTC,CASSLDIEAYGYTF
few,TRBV5-6,TRBJ2-7,TRBD1,TGTGCCAGCAGCTTCCGACAGGGGTTCCACGAGCAGTACTTC,CASSFRQGFHEQYF
NA,TRBV28,TRBJ1-2,NA,TGTGCCAGCAGTTCAGGCGCATATGGCTACACCTTC,CASSSGAYGYTF
once,TRBV11-2,TRBJ2-5,TRBD2,TGTGCCAGCAGCTTAGGGAGGGCTAGCGGGCTCCAAGAGACCCAGTACTTC,CASSLGRASGLQETQYF
NA,TRBV12-2,TRBJ1-2,NA,TGTGCAAGTCGCTTGAGATGGACTCCGCGAAGGACCTATGGCTACACCTTC,CASRLRWTPRRTYGYTF
NA,TRBV20-1,TRBJ2-7,TRBD2,TGCAGCTGGACTAGCGGGAACCACGAGCAGTACTTC,CSWTSGNHEQYF
NA,TRBV5-1,TRBJ1-1,NA,TGCGCCAGCAGCTTGGCCCGGGGGATGAACACTGAAGCTTTCTTT,CASSLARGMNTEAFF
NA,TRBV19,TRBJ2-1,NA,TGTGCCAGTAGTAAGAATCAACATGAGCAGTTCTTC,CASSKNQHEQFF
NA,TRBV6-5,TRBJ2-5,NA,TGTGCCAGCAGTTGGGACCCGAATGAGACCCAGTACTTC,CASSWDPNETQYF
NA,TRBV7-2,TRBJ2-1,NA,TGTGCCAGCAGCGCACCCGGGACGTCGGGGGATGAGCAGTTCTTC,CASSAPGTSGDEQFF
NA,TRBV20-1,TRBJ2-1,TRBD2,TGCAGTGCCACGGCTAGCGGGGATTACTACAATGAGCAGTTCTTC,CSATASGDYYNEQFF
NA,TRBV19,TRBJ1-2,NA,TGTGCCAGTAGTATAAGTGGGGGCGTGGATGGCTACACCTTC,CASSISGGVDGYTF
NA,TRBV27,TRBJ1-2,NA,TGTGCCAGCAGCGAACTCTCAGGGTATAGGGGAAATGGCTACACCTTC,CASSELSGYRGNGYTF
NA,TRBV15,TRBJ2-2,NA,TGTGCCACCAGCAGATCGATACCCCGGAGACCGAACACCGGGGAGCTGTTTTTT,CATSRSIPRRPNTGELFF